This T cell receptor beta chain was identified in a study of identical twins. Whole-study findings and limits: Invariant MAIT and iNKT cells are populations that could partly confound zero-insertion analyses.

Germline V gives CDR1 LGHNA, CDR2 YSLEER. The V and J ends lost 4 bases and 7 bases respectively, with 17 bases between them. The CDR3 extends over 14 amino acids. cDNA molecules carried unique molecular identifiers, and template switching added a universal primer site. MiXCR, applied by TCRdb to the 5' RACE reads, yields one record per CDR3 protein. Of 650,000 to 800,000 distinct CDR3 sequences in the sample, 8.5% to 9% are singletons; the top ten hold 0.98%. This clonotype was counted a few times. The antigen is unknown. These data were likewise used in another study, on yellow fever vaccine responses in identical twins.

Sequencing used PBMCs. The chain links TRBV4-3 to TRBJ2-7; D perhaps matches TRBD1 (5 bases). The TCR comes from a woman between 18 and 29 years old in good health. DNA of the CDR3: TGCGCCAGCAGCCTGCATTCCCAGGGATGGGAGCAGTACTTC. Protein: CASSLHSQGWEQYF.